What follows describes a single T cell receptor (beta chain). This CDR3 is built from 15 residues. The V gene end was trimmed by 6 bases and the J gene end by 4 bases; junction bases not matched to a gene: 6. The germline CDR1 and CDR2 sequences are SNHLY and FYNNEI. Assay: immunoSEQ multiplex PCR; the TCRdb copy retains only in-frame clones and omits some. The sample lists roughly 79,000 clones, 95% seen once, with around 0.39% in the top ten. The data were obtained in a study of technical replicates of blood from several donors. This chain uses TRBV2 with TRBJ2-2, with 9 bases matching TRBD2. This receptor was taken from a human donor in good health. Material: T cells isolated from PBMCs. CDR3 sequence (DNA): TGTGCCAGCAGCCCGACTAGCGGAGTCACCGGGGAGCTGTTTTTT. Translating gives CASSPTSGVTGELFF.